These 11 T cell receptor beta chains were sequenced from one sample in a study of beta chain features in type 1 diabetes. The study reverse transcribed the entire isolated RNA, so it sequenced expressed TCRB transcripts. This table comes from immunoSEQ multiplex PCR, and its TCRdb copy is limited to in-frame clones, with some not included. The table records approximately 150,000 clones, about 10% of them present only once. Sequencing was performed on naive CD4+ T cells from blood. The receptors here all came from a man between 18 and 35 years old in good health.

The chain couples TRBV6-5 to TRBJ2-5; D perhaps matches TRBD2 (6 bases). CDR3 length: 16 residues. From germline, CDR1 is MNHEY and CDR2 SVGAGI. V lost 0 bases to trimming and J lost 4 bases, with 15 bases between them. As DNA, the CDR3 is TGTGCCAGCAGTTACTCAACGGGGGTCGGATTAGAGACCCAGTACTTC. It is translated as CASSYSTGVGLETQYF.

This clone was seen a handful of times. The chain links TRBV9 to TRBJ1-2; the D is unclear. Looked up from germline, CDR1 is SGDLS and CDR2 is YYNGEE. This CDR3 comprises 14 residues. Deletions cut 4 bases from V and 8 bases from J, with 18 bases between. CDR3 protein: CASSPPGPDGGYTF. In DNA, the CDR3 is TGTGCCAGCAGCCCCCCTGGTCCCGACGGGGGCTACACCTTC.

There are many counts of this clone. The V gene is TRBV7-9, the J gene TRBJ1-1; D is uncertain. Trimming left V 9 bases short and J 1 base short, with 12 bases between. The germline V gene encodes CDR1 SEHNR and CDR2 FQNEAQ (reference sequence). The CDR3 contains 13 residues. CDR3: CARSGVGNTEAFF. As DNA, the CDR3 is TGTGCCAGATCAGGTGTCGGGAACACTGAAGCTTTCTTT.

The genes are TRBV4-1 and TRBJ2-3, with 7 bases identical to TRBD2. V shed 3 bases and J 0 bases; nucleotides not matched to a gene: 6. Per germline, CDR1 MGHRA and CDR2 YSYEKL. CDR3 size: 16 residues. The CDR3 protein is CASSQGGGLSTDTQYF. The CDR3, as DNA: TGCGCCAGCAGCCAGGGGGGGGGTCTTAGCACAGATACGCAGTATTTT.

The V gene is TRBV18, the J gene TRBJ2-7; TRBD1 aligns across 7 bases. The CDR3 runs 14 residues. V lost 5 bases, J lost 5 bases, and 9 bases stayed unmatched. Germline-derived CDR1 and CDR2 are KGHSH and LQKENI. The DNA of the CDR3 is TGTGCCAGCTCATCATGGACAGGCGAAAACGAGCAGTACTTC. It is translated as CASSSWTGENEQYF.

This chain joins TRBV9 and TRBJ2-3, with TRBD2 matching 7 bases. CDR3 length: 14 amino acids. Germline V gene data show CDR1 as SGDLS and CDR2 as YYNGEE. After removal of 0 bases from V and 5 bases from J, the junction contained 3 bases not matched to a gene. DNA for the CDR3: TGTGCCAGCAGCGTAGCTACGGGGGGAGATACGCAGTATTTT. Its translation is CASSVATGGDTQYF. The full variable domain, completed using reference TRBV9 and TRBJ2-3, is DSGVTQTPKHLITATGQRVTLRCSPRSGDLSVYWYQQSLDQGLQFLIQYYNGEERAKGNILERFSAQQFPDLHSELNLSSLELGDSALYFCASSVATGGDTQYFGPGTRLTVL.

The rearrangement joins TRBV9 to TRBJ2-1; a possible D gene is TRBD2 (6 bases). V was clipped by 3 bases and J by 1 base, with 11 bases between them. The CDR3 has 15 residues. Germline V gene sequence: CDR1 SGDLS, CDR2 YYNGEE. The CDR3 region is CASSELAGSYNEQFF. DNA of the CDR3: TGTGCCAGCAGCGAGCTCGCGGGGTCCTACAATGAGCAGTTCTTC.

This clone was observed a handful of times. This chain joins TRBV5-4 and TRBJ2-7; D is perhaps TRBD2 (7 bases). Germline CDR1 is SGHNT and CDR2 is YYREEE (reference sequence). The CDR3 is made up of 16 amino acids. V was pared by 0 bases and J by 6 bases, with 19 bases between. In nucleotides, the CDR3 is TGTGCCAGCAGCTTGGGTCAGGGGAGGGCCGGGAGCGAGCAGTACTTC. It yields the protein CASSLGQGRAGSEQYF.

This clone showed up just a few times. J is TRBJ1-3 and V is TRBV6-6; D is perhaps TRBD1 (6 bases). V lost 6 bases to trimming and J lost 5 bases, with 11 bases between them. CDR3 size: 13 residues. Per the germline V gene, CDR1 is MNHNY and CDR2 is SVGAGI (reference sequence). The CDR3 nucleotides are TGTGCCAGCAGCGGGGGGGGGCGAAACACCATATATTTT. Translated, it gives CASSGGGRNTIYF.

This clone has a handful of counts. This chain links TRBV7-2 with TRBJ2-7; a possible D gene is TRBD2 (6 bases). V shed 5 bases and J shed 0 bases, with 14 bases lying between them. CDR1 and CDR2 from the germline V gene are SGHTA and FQGNSA. This CDR3 comprises 15 residues. CDR3 amino acids: CASSTGGALSYEQYF. For the CDR3, the DNA is TGTGCCAGCAGCACCGGAGGGGCTCTCTCCTACGAGCAGTACTTC. The entire variable domain, with the rest obtained from reference TRBV7-2 and TRBJ2-7, is as follows: GAGVSQSPSNKVTEKGKDVELRCDPISGHTALYWYRQSLGQGLEFLIYFQGNSAPDKSGLPSDRFSAERTGGSVSTLTIQRTQQEDSAVYLCASSTGGALSYEQYFGPGTRLTVT.

The chain has TRBV18 and TRBJ2-3, with D perhaps TRBD2 (5 bases). The CDR3 is 14 amino acids. Trimming removed 3 bases at V and 2 bases at J, with 9 bases between. The germline V gene encodes CDR1 KGHSH and CDR2 LQKENI. CDR3 coding DNA: TGTGCCAGCTCACCGCCCGGGATCACAGATACGCAGTATTTT. This translates into CASSPPGITDTQYF.